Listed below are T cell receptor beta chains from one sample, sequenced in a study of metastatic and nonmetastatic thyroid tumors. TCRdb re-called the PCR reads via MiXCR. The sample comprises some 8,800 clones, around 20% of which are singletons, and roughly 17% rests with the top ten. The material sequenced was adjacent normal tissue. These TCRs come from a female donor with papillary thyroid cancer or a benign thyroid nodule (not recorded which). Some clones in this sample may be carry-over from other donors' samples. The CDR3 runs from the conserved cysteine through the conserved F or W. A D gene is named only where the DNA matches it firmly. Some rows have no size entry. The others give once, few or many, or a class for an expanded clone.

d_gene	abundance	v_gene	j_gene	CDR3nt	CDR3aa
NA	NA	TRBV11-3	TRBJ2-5	TGTGCCAGCAGAGACGGGGACCCCGAGAACCAGTACTTC	CASRDGDPENQYF
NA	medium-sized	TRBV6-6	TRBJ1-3	TGTGCCAGCAGTTACTCTTTGACCGATAGGGGAAACACCATATATTTT	CASSYSLTDRGNTIYF
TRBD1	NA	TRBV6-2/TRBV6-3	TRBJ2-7	TGTGCCAGCAGTTACTCGAATTACGCGGAGGACAGGGCAGAGTTCGAGCAGTACTTC	CASSYSNYAEDRAEFEQYF
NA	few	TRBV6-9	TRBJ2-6	TGCGCCCGATGGGCTCGTTCGGCCAACGTCCTGACTTTC	CARWARSANVLTF
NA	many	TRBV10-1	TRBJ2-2	TGCGCCAGCAGCCTCAGGAGGAACACCGGGGAGCTGTTTTTT	CASSLRRNTGELFF
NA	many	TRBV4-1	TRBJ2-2	TGCGCCAGCAGCCAAGTATGGGGTCGGGCCGGGGAGCTGTTTTTT	CASSQVWGRAGELFF
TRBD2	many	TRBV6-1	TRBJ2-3	TGTGCCAGCCGCCCCGGGGGTAGCGGGGGTAGGGATACGCAGTATTTT	CASRPGGSGGRDTQYF
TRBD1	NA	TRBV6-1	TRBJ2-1	TGTGCCAGCAGTAAAAGGGGGACAGGAGTGGATGAGCAGTTCTTC	CASSKRGTGVDEQFF
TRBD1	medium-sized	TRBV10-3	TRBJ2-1	TGTGCCACAGCCGGGACAGGGTCCTACAATGAGCAGTTCTTC	CATAGTGSYNEQFF
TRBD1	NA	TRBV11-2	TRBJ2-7	TGTGCCAGCAAACCAGGGGGCGCCGCCCCATACGAGCAGTACTTC	CASKPGGAAPYEQYF
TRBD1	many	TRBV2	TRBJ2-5	TGTGCCAGCAGTCAAAGAAGGACAGGGGGCGCGGAGACCCAGTACTTC	CASSQRRTGGAETQYF
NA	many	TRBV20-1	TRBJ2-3	TGCAGTGCTGAGATCCAGCGGGCGGAGGCAGATACGCAGTATTTT	CSAEIQRAEADTQYF
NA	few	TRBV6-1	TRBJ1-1	TGTGCCAGCAAGGATTGGAAAGGGCTTGAAGCTTTCTTT	CASKDWKGLEAFF
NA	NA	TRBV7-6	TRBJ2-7	TGTGCCAGCAGCCCTATTGTGGAGGGGCCAAGCTCCTACGAGCAGTACTTC	CASSPIVEGPSSYEQYF
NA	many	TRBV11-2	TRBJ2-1	TGTGCCAGCAGCCCTCAGACCGGGACCGCTCTAGTGGGGCAGTTCTTC	CASSPQTGTALVGQFF
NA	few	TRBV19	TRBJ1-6	TGTGCCAGTAGTATAGGTGGATCACCCCTCCACTTT	CASSIGGSPLHF
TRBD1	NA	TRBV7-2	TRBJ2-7	TGTGCCAGCAGCTTAGGGCCTTGGGGACAGACCTCCTACGAGCAGTACTTC	CASSLGPWGQTSYEQYF
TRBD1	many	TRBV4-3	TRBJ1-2	TGCGCCAGCAGCCAAGGGACAGGTCGTGTGTATGGCTACACCTTC	CASSQGTGRVYGYTF
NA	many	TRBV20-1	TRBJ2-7	TGCAGTGCTATCCCCCTCGGGCGCGGAAGCTCCTACGAGCAGTACTTC	CSAIPLGRGSSYEQYF
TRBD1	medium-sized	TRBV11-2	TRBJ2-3	TGTGCCAGCAGCTTATTGACAGGGTCGGGCACAGATACGCAGTATTTT	CASSLLTGSGTDTQYF
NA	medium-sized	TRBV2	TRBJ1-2	TGTGCCAGCAGTGAAGCGTCAGGGTACTATGGCTACACCTTC	CASSEASGYYGYTF
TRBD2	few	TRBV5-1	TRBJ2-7	TGCGCCAGCAGCTTGGTGGGTAGCGGGGCCGTCCCCTACGAGCAGTACTTC	CASSLVGSGAVPYEQYF
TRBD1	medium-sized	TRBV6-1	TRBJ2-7	TGTGCCAGCAGTAAGGGACAGGGGGCGCCGGACGAGCAGTACTTC	CASSKGQGAPDEQYF
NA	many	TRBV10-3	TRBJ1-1	TGTGCCATCAGTGACTGGAGGTACCCCATGAACACTGAAGCTTTCTTT	CAISDWRYPMNTEAFF
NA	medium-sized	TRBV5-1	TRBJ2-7	TGCGCCAGCGGCCCCGTCCAGGGAAATTACTACGAGCAGTACTTC	CASGPVQGNYYEQYF
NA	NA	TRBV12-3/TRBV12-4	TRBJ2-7	TGTGCCAGCAGACAGGGGGGGCCCTTCTACGAGCAGTACTTC	CASRQGGPFYEQYF
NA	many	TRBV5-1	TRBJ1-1	TGCGCCAGCAGCCCGGAGGGGGTGCACACTGAAGCTTTCTTT	CASSPEGVHTEAFF
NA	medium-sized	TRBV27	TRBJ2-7	TGTGCCAGCAGTTTATCCCCTGTCTACGAGCAGTACTTC	CASSLSPVYEQYF
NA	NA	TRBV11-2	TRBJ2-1	TGTGCCAGCATCCCTCGGCTCTCGAGCTCCTACAATGAGCAGTTCTTC	CASIPRLSSSYNEQFF
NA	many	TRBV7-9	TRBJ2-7	TGTGCCAGCAGCTCCGGGACAAGAGACTACGAGCAGTACTTC	CASSSGTRDYEQYF
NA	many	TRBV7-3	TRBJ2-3	TGTGCCAGCAGCTTAACGGGTGGGGGTAGGGATACGCAGTATTTT	CASSLTGGGRDTQYF
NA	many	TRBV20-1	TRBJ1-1	TGCAGTGCTAAGGACATCCTCCGGGACACTGAAGCTTTCTTT	CSAKDILRDTEAFF
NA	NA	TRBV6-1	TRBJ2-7	TGTGCCAGCCATCCAATCCCGGTCGGGGGTTCCTACGAGCAGTACTTC	CASHPIPVGGSYEQYF
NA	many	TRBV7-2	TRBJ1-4	TGTGCCAGCAGCTTATCCTACAGGGAGGAAAAACTGTTTTTT	CASSLSYREEKLFF
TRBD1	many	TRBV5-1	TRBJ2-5	TGCGCCAGCAACAGAGACAGGGGGTTTACGGAGACCCAGTACTTC	CASNRDRGFTETQYF
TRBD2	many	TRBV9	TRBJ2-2	TGTGCCAGCAGCGCTACTAGCGGGGGGGCGGAAGGCGGGGAGCTGTTTTTT	CASSATSGGAEGGELFF
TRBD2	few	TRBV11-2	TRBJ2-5	TGTGCCAGCAGCTCCCGGACAGGGATGGTAGCGGGAGGGGAGACCCAGTACTTC	CASSSRTGMVAGGETQYF
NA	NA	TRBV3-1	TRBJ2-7	TGCGCCAGCAGCCAAGATACAGCTGCAACCGTCTACGTGCAGTACTTC	CASSQDTAATVYVQYF
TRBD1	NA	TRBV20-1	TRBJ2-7	TGCAGTGCTCGGCGACAGGGGGGGTCCGGCGAGCAGTACTTC	CSARRQGGSGEQYF
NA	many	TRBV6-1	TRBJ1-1	TGTGCCAGCTCCAACAGGTTGAGGGAAAGTGAAGCTTTCTTT	CASSNRLRESEAFF
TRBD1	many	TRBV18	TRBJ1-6	TGTGCCAGCTCACAATCCGGGACAGGGGGCGCGATCTTCTCACCCCTCCACTTT	CASSQSGTGGAIFSPLHF
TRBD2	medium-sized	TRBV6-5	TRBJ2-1	TGTGCCAGCAGACTTGGACTAGCGGCGGCGCAATACAATGAGCAGTTCTTC	CASRLGLAAAQYNEQFF
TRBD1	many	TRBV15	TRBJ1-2	TGTGCCACCAGCAAAGGGGGGACAGGGATCTATGGCTACACCTTC	CATSKGGTGIYGYTF
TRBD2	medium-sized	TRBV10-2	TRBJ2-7	TGCGCCAGCAGTACACTAGCGGGAGGGTTTCAGGGCACTTCGGGCGAGCAGTACTTC	CASSTLAGGFQGTSGEQYF
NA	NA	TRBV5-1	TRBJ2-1	TGCGCCAGCAGCACCGGGGCCAATGAGCAGTTCTTC	CASSTGANEQFF
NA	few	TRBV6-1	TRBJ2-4	TGTGCCAGCAGGAGGATATGGCCCTCGGGCATTCAGTACTTC	CASRRIWPSGIQYF
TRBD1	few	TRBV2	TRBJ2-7	TGTGCCAGCCGTGAAACCGGGACAGGGACCGAGCAGTACTTC	CASRETGTGTEQYF
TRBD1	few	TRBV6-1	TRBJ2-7	TGTGCCAGCAGACGGGACAGTGTTAGGGAGCAGTACTTC	CASRRDSVREQYF
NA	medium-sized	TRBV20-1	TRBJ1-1	TGCAGTGCAACCGGCCAGGGGTGGACTGAAGCTTTCTTT	CSATGQGWTEAFF
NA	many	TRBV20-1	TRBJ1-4	TGCAGTGCTAGAGGATTAGGGACTTCTAATGAAAAACTGTTTTTT	CSARGLGTSNEKLFF
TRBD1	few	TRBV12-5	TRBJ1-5	TGTGCTAGTGGTGGACAGGGGACTCAGCCCCATCATTTT	CASGGQGTQPHHF
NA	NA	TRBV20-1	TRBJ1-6	TGCAGTGCTAGATCAGATTGGGGATCACCCCTCCACTTT	CSARSDWGSPLHF
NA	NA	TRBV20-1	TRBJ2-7	TGCAGTGCCCCCATCGGGAGCGGGCCATCCTACGAGCAGTACTTC	CSAPIGSGPSYEQYF
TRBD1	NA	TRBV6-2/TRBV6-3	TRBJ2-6	TGTGCCAGCAGTTCACCGACAGGGCTATATGGTTCCAACGGCCTGACTTTC	CASSSPTGLYGSNGLTF